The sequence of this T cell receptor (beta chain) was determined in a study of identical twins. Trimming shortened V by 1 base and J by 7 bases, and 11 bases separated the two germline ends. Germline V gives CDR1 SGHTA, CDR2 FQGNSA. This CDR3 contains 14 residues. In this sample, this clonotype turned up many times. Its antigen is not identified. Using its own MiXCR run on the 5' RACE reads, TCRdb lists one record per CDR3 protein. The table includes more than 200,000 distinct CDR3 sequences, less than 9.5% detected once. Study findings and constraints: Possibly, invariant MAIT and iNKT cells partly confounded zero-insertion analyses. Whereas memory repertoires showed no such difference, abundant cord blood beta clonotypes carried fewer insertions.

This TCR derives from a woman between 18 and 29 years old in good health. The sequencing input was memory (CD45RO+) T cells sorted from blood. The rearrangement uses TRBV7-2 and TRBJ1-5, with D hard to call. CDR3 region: CASSLGPRGQPQHF. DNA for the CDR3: TGTGCCAGCAGCTTAGGCCCCCGGGGACAGCCCCAGCATTTT.